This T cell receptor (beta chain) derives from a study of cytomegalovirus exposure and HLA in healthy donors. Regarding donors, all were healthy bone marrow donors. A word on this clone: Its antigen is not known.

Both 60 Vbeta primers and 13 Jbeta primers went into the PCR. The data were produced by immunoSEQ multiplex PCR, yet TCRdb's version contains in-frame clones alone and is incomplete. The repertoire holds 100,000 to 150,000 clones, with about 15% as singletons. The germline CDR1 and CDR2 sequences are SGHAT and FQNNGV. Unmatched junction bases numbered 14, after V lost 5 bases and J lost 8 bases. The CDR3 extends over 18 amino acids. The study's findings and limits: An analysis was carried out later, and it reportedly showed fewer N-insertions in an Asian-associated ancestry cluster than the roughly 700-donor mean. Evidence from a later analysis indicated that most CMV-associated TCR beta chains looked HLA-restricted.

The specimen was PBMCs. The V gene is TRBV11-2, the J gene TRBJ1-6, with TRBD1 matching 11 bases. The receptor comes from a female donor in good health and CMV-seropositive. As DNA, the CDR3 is TGTGCCAGCAGCCCATGGACAGGGGGCGCAAACAACGATTCACCCCTCCACTTT. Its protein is CASSPWTGGANNDSPLHF.